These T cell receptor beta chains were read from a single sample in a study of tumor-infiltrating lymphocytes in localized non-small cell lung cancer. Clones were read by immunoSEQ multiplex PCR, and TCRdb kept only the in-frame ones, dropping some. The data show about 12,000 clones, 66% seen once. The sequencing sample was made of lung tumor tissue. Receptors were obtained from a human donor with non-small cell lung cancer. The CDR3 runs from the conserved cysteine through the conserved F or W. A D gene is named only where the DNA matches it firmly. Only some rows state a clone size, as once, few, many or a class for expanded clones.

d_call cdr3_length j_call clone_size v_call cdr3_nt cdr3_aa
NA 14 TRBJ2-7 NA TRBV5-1 TGCGCCAGCAGCTTGGTTACATTCAACTACGAGCAGTACTTC CASSLVTFNYEQYF
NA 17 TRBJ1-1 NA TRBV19 TGTGCCAGTAGTATACGTCTGGGGTTCGGGTATGGCACTGAAGCTTTCTTT CASSIRLGFGYGTEAFF
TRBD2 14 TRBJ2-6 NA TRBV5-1 TGCGCCAGCAGGGGAGGGGCCGGGGCCAACGTCCTGACTTTC CASRGGAGANVLTF
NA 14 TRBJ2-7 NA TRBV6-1 TGTGCCAGTTTTCCCGGGGGTAGCTCCTACGAGCAGTACTTC CASFPGGSSYEQYF
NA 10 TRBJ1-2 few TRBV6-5 TGTGCCAGCAGTTGGATTGGCTACACCTTC CASSWIGYTF
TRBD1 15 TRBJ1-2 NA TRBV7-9 TGTGCCAGCAGCTTAGAAGGGGACAGGGACTATGGCTACACCTTC CASSLEGDRDYGYTF
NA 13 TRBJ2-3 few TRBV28 TGTGCCAGCAGTTTACCTGGCACAGATACGCAGTATTTT CASSLPGTDTQYF
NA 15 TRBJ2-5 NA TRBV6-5 TGTGCCAGCAGTTACTCGCCAGATTCCCAAGAGACCCAGTACTTC CASSYSPDSQETQYF
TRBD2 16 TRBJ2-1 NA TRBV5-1 TGCGCCAGCAGCTCCGGACATAGCGGGAGGGAGAGTGAGCAGTTCTTC CASSSGHSGRESEQFF
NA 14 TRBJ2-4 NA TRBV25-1 TGTGCCAGCAGTGAAGGACTAGCCAAAAACATTCAGTACTTC CASSEGLAKNIQYF
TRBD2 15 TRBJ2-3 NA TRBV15 TGTGCCACTGGTCTAGCGGGACTTAGCACAGATACGCAGTATTTT CATGLAGLSTDTQYF
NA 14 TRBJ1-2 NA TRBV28 TGTGCCAGCAGTTTGATCGGGGAATTACATGGCTACACCTTC CASSLIGELHGYTF
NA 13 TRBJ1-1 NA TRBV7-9 TGTGCCAGCAGCTTAGCAGGCTTCGAGGCGGAACAATTT CASSLAGFEAEQF
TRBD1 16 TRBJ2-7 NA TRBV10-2 TGCGCCAGCAGTGAGTTTCTCGGGACAGCCTCCTACGAGCAGTACTTC CASSEFLGTASYEQYF
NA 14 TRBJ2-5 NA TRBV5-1 TGCGCCAGCAGCTTGGGCGGGGCCCCAGAGACCCAGTACTTC CASSLGGAPETQYF
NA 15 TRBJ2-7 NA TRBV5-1 TGCGCCAGCAGTCCAGGCGACGGATTTACCTACGAGCAGTACTTC CASSPGDGFTYEQYF
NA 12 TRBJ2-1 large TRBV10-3 TGTGCCATCAGTGCGGACAGAGATGAGCAGTTCTTC CAISADRDEQFF
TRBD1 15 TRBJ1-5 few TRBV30 TGTGCCTGGAGCGGGACAGGGGGCTGGGAACAGCCCCAGCATTTT CAWSGTGGWEQPQHF
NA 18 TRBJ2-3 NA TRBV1 TGCACCAGCAGCCAGAGCGGACTAGCGGCCCCTTGGACAGATACGCAGTATTTT CTSSQSGLAAPWTDTQYF
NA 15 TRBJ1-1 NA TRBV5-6 TGTGCCAGCAGATCCGTCGGGTCAGGGAACACTGAAGCTTTCTTT CASRSVGSGNTEAFF
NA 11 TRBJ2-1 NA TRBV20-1 TGCAGTGCCCCGAGGGGGAATGAGCAGTTCTTC CSAPRGNEQFF
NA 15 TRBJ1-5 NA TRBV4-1 TGCGCCAGCAGCCAGCTTCCGAGGGGCAATCAGCCCCAGCATTTT CASSQLPRGNQPQHF
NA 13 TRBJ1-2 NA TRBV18 TGTGCCAGCTCACCCGGACAGAACTATGGCTACACCTTC CASSPGQNYGYTF
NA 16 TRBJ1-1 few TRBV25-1 TGTGCCAGCAGTGGGGGTGGGGGCCTCGGAAACACTGAAGCTTTCTTT CASSGGGGLGNTEAFF
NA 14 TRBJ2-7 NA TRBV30 TGTGCCTGGACGTCGGGGTCGAGTAGGTACGAGCAGTACTTC CAWTSGSSRYEQYF
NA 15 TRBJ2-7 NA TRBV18 TGTGCCAGCTCACTCCTGGGGGGTGAACCCTACGAGCAGTACTTC CASSLLGGEPYEQYF
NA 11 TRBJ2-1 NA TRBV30 TGTGCCTGGAGGGCAGTGGATGAGCAGTTCTTC CAWRAVDEQFF
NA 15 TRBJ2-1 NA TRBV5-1 TGCGCCAGCAGCTTGGAGGACAGTACTTACAATGAGCAGTTCTTC CASSLEDSTYNEQFF